This T cell receptor beta chain was documented in a study of blood T cell repertoires in COVID-19. About the research overall: Spain, Italy and the United States supplied samples that represented acute and convalescent COVID-19. PBMCs, B-cell-depleted T cells, or T cells were the source of the cDNA or gDNA that made up the material.

All enrollees were roughly 18 to 89 years old and from around 25 US areas. Source study methods: The assay estimated nucleated cells by amplifying reference gene primers. Clones were read by immunoSEQ multiplex PCR, and TCRdb kept only the in-frame ones, dropping some. V and J calls and clone size follow that table, whereas D and trimming were derived from the DNA. The data hold around 500,000 clones, with more than 85% observed a single time. The V segment lost 4 bases and the J segment 1 base; nucleotides outside the gene matches: 0. This CDR3 spans 14 amino acids. Per the germline V gene, CDR1 is LGHDT and CDR2 is YNNKEL (reference sequence).

The chain is built from TRBV3-1 (or the pseudogene TRBV3-2) and TRBJ2-3; 9 bases are a match to TRBD2. This clonotype originated in a woman aged 60-75 years who had recovered from COVID-19. The sample comprised PBMCs or T cells enriched from blood (not recorded which). CDR3 residues: CASSRGGGTDTQYF. Here the CDR3 DNA reads TGTGCCAGCAGCCGCGGGGGGGGCACAGATACGCAGTATTTT.